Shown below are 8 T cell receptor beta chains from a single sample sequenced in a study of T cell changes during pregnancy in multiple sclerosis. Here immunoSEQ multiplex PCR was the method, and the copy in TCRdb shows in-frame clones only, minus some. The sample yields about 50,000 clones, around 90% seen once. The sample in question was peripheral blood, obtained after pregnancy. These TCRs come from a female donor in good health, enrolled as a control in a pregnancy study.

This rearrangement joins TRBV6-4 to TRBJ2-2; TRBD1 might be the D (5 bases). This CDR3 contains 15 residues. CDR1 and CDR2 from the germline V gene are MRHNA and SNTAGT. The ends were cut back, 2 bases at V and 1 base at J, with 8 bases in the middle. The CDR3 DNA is TGTGCCAGCAGTGACCAGGGTGGGAACACCGGGGAGCTGTTTTTT. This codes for CASSDQGGNTGELFF.

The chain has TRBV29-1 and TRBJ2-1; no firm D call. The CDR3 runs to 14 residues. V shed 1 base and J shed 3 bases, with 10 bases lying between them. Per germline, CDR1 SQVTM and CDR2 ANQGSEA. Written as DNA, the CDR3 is TGCAGCGTTGAAGCCCCCCTAGGCTACAATGAGCAGTTCTTC. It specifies CSVEAPLGYNEQFF.

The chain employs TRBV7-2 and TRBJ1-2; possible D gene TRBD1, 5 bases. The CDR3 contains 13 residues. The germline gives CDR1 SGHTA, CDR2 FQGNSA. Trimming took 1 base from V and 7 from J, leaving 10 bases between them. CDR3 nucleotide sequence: TGTGCCAGCAGCTTAGGGGCCCAGGGTGGCTACACCTTC. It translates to CASSLGAQGGYTF.

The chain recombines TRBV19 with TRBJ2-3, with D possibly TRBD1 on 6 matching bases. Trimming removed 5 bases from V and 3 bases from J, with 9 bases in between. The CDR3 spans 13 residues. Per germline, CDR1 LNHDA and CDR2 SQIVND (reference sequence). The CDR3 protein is CASSPDRTDTQYF. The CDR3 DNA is TGTGCCAGTAGTCCGGACAGAACAGATACGCAGTATTTT.

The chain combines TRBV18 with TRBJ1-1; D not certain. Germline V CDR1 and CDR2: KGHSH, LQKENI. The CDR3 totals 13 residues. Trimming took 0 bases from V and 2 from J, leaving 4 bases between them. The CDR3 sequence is CASSPPYNTEAFF. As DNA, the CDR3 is TGTGCCAGCTCACCACCTTATAACACTGAAGCTTTCTTT.

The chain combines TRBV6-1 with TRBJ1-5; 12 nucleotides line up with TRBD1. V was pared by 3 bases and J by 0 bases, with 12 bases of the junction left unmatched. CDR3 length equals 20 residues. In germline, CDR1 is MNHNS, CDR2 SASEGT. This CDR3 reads CASSDVLGTGGLNSNQPQHF. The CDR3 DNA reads TGTGCCAGCAGTGACGTACTGGGGACAGGGGGCCTTAATAGCAATCAGCCCCAGCATTTT.

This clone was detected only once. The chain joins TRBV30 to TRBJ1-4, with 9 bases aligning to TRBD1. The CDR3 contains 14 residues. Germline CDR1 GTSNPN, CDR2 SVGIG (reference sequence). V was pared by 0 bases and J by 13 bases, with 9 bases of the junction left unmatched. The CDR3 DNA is TGTGCCTGGAGTGTATTACAGGGGGCAGGAAGACTGTTTTTT. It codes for CAWSVLQGAGRLFF.

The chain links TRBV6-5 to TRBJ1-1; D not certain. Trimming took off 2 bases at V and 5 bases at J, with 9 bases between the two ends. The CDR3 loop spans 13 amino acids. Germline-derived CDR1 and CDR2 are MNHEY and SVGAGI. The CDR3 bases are TGTGCCAGCAGTTACGAGAGGGAGACTGAAGCTTTCTTT. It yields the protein CASSYERETEAFF.